This T cell receptor (beta chain) is drawn from a study of cytotoxic CD8 clonotypes in ibrutinib-treated CLL. For the study at large: Following a median roughly 12 months of treatment, with a range of 6 to 36, response samples were taken. General study findings and limits: Circulating CD8+ T-cell counts were tracked by baseline clonality, which exceeded that of age-matched healthy donors.

Germline CDR1 reads MNHEY; CDR2 reads SMNVEV (reference sequence). The length of the CDR3 is 13 residues. V lost 4 bases and J lost 1, with 5 bases in between. This clone has more than one count but fewer than ten. Its antigen is still unknown. PBMCs were cryopreserved, and about 1.8 micrograms of genomic DNA from them went into TCR beta libraries. Profiled with immunoSEQ multiplex PCR; TCRdb holds only in-frame clones, not every one. Here the sample spans 65,000 to 85,000 clones, roughly 83% being singletons. Sequencing was performed on PBMCs, taken after 24 months of ibrutinib treatment. The clonotype comes from a human donor with chronic lymphocytic leukemia. The genes are TRBV27 and TRBJ1-5, with D hard to call. The CDR3 DNA is TGTGCCAGCAGTTGGAGGAGCAATCAGCCCCAGCATTTT. It encodes CASSWRSNQPQHF.